These 25 T cell receptor beta chains came from one sample sequenced in a study of molecular identifiers for immune sequencing clone quantification (dated by TCRdb to the late 2010s). The library relied on PCR. The run used an Illumina HiSeq 4000. Clones were called with MiXCR by TCRdb after fastp trimmed the public reads at Q25, and only in-frame beta chains were retained. All rows with the same CDR3 protein become a single entry with the most common DNA and genes. The table for this sample lists around 20,000 distinct CDR3 sequences; roughly 17% of them were counted only once. The ten biggest clones cover 0.9% to 1% of the sample. The source material was naive CD8+ T cells from blood, with Jurkat cell RNA spiked in. The label giving this sample's cell subset or site can be read as: FACS-sorted CD8+CD4-CCR7+CD45RA+ naive T cells. The receptors were gathered from a human donor in good health. Some libraries in this study had Jurkat cell RNA spiked in.

This clonotype was recorded at least ten times. This chain links TRBV7-9 with TRBJ1-4; 9 nucleotides align to TRBD1. Germline V gene lookup returns CDR1 SEHNR and CDR2 FQNEAQ (reference sequence). This CDR3 comprises 14 residues. Trimming at V came to 5 bases and at J to 8 bases, leaving 6 bases not matched to a gene. The CDR3 sequence: CASSDDRGSEKLFF. CDR3 nucleotides: TGTGCCAGCAGCGACGACAGGGGGAGCGAAAAACTGTTTTTT.

The sample holds many counts of this clonotype. The rearrangement uses TRBV3-1 and TRBJ1-2; D remains unclear. CDR1 is LGHDT and CDR2 is YNNKEL in the germline V gene (reference sequence). The V and J ends lost 3 bases and 5 bases respectively, with 22 bases between them. This CDR3 is 17 amino acids long. The CDR3 nucleotides read TGTGCCAGCAGCCAGGATTTGACCCTTCCAGGAATTTATGGCTACACCTTC. Its translation is CASSQDLTLPGIYGYTF.

Ten or more counts support this clonotype. The V gene is TRBV7-9, the J gene TRBJ2-1, with 12 bases identical to TRBD2. V lost 2 bases, J lost 8 bases, and 7 bases stayed unmatched. This CDR3 contains 16 residues. The germline gives CDR1 SEHNR, CDR2 FQNEAQ (reference sequence). The CDR3 region has the DNA TGTGCCAGCAGCTTAAGGTTTTCTAGCGGGGGGGATGAGCAGTTCTTC. The encoded protein is CASSLRFSSGGDEQFF.

This clonotype was picked up many times. V gene TRBV9 combines with J gene TRBJ2-5; D gene uncertain. The CDR3 totals 12 residues. Trimming stripped 3 bases from V and 5 bases from J, with 8 bases between. Germline V CDR1 and CDR2: SGDLS, YYNGEE. CDR3 protein: CASSEGPETQYF. The CDR3 bases are TGTGCCAGCAGCGAGGGCCCGGAGACCCAGTACTTC. Together with reference TRBV9 and TRBJ2-5, the CDR3 gives the full variable domain: DSGVTQTPKHLITATGQRVTLRCSPRSGDLSVYWYQQSLDQGLQFLIQYYNGEERAKGNILERFSAQQFPDLHSELNLSSLELGDSALYFCASSEGPETQYFGPGTRLLVL.

In its sample, this clonotype was seen a few times. A much larger clonotype is one base distant, so this may be a read error. The chain has TRBV19 and TRBJ2-7; no firm D call. V lost 1 base, J lost 0 bases, and 10 bases lay in between. Germline V gene lookup returns CDR1 LNHDA and CDR2 SQIVND (reference sequence). This CDR3 region has 15 residues. The CDR3 DNA reads as TGTGCCAGTAGTATAGTTTGCCGAAACTCCTACGAGCAGTACTTC. Encoded protein: CASSIVCRNSYEQYF.

This clonotype was observed at least ten times. In nucleotides, the CDR3 is TGTGCCTGGTCGGGACTCCCGGATGAGCAGTTCTTC. This encodes CAWSGLPDEQFF. This chain joins TRBV30 and TRBJ2-1; possible D gene TRBD2, 6 bases. Trimming removed 5 bases at V and 8 bases at J, with 13 bases between. CDR1 GTSNPN and CDR2 SVGIG come from the germline V gene (reference sequence). The CDR3 is made up of 12 amino acids.

A note on this clonotype: A much larger clone lies one base from this, so it may be a read error. The DNA of the CDR3 is TGTGCCTGCAGTTACGGACAGGTAGTTGCCACCGGGGAGCTGTTTTTT. This gives the protein CACSYGQVVATGELFF. The genes are TRBV30 and TRBJ2-2; TRBD1 matches 7 bases. After removal of 6 bases from V and 4 bases from J, the junction contained 14 bases not matched to a gene. In germline, CDR1 is GTSNPN, CDR2 SVGIG (reference sequence). CDR3 length: 16 amino acids.

The sample holds many counts of this clonotype. The CDR3 sequence: CASSYQGTYEQYF. The CDR3 bases are TGTGCCAGCAGTTATCAGGGGACCTACGAGCAGTACTTC. The rearrangement links TRBV27 to TRBJ2-7; TRBD1 is a possible D gene (6 bases). Trimming removed 4 bases at V and 2 bases at J, with 9 bases between. The V gene's germline CDR1 is MNHEY and CDR2 SMNVEV (reference sequence). This CDR3 comprises 13 residues.

This clonotype was observed many times. The rearrangement links TRBV12-3 or TRBV12-4 to TRBJ1-5; TRBD1 aligns across 8 bases. V lost 6 bases, J lost 4 bases, and 8 bases stayed unmatched. The CDR3 covers 15 residues. The CDR3 nucleotides read TGTGCCAGCAGGAACAGGGGGGGGGGAAATCAGCCCCAGCATTTT. Residues: CASRNRGGGNQPQHF.

At least ten counts were recorded for this clonotype. The chain carries TRBV10-3 and TRBJ2-1; 10 bases line up with TRBD1. The CDR3 consists of 13 residues. The germline gives CDR1 ENHRY, CDR2 SYGVKD. The ends lost 5 bases at V and 7 bases at J; junction bases unmatched: 2. CDR3 amino acids: CAISRQGANEQFF. As DNA, the CDR3 is TGTGCCATCAGTAGACAGGGGGCGAATGAGCAGTTCTTC.

About this clonotype itself: This clone may be a read error of a much larger clone one base away. The chain joins TRBV7-8 to TRBJ2-1; D unresolved. V shed 1 base and J shed 5 bases, with 15 bases lying between them. Germline assignment: CDR1 SGHVS and CDR2 FQNEAQ. This CDR3 is 16 amino acids long. The CDR3 region is CASSLVFWESDNEQFF. The CDR3 coding sequence is TGTGCCAGCAGCTTAGTGTTCTGGGAATCAGACAATGAGCAGTTCTTC.

This clonotype appeared many times. The chain couples TRBV4-1 to TRBJ2-3; TRBD2 matches at 8 bases. J lost 2 bases, V lost 0 bases, and 10 bases had no gene match. The CDR3 totals 18 residues. CDR1 is MGHRA, CDR2 YSYEKL, per germline. This CDR3 is CASSQDAGLADSTDTQYF. The CDR3 nucleotides are TGCGCCAGCAGCCAAGATGCCGGACTAGCTGATTCCACAGATACGCAGTATTTT.

Note on this clonotype: This may come from a read error, since a much larger clone is one base off. The V gene is TRBV19, the J gene TRBJ2-1; D is possibly TRBD1 (5 bases). Germline assignment: CDR1 LNHDA and CDR2 SQIVND (reference sequence). The CDR3 covers 13 residues. CDR3 sequence: CVSSIGHLNEQFF. For the CDR3, the DNA is TGTGTCAGTAGTATTGGACACCTCAATGAGCAGTTCTTC. Full variable domain (missing parts from reference TRBV19 and TRBJ2-1): DGGITQSPKYLFRKEGQNVTLSCEQNLNHDAMYWYRQDPGQGLRLIYYSQIVNDFQKGDIAEGYSVSREKKESFPLTVTSAQKNPTAFYLCVSSIGHLNEQFFGPGTRLTVL.

In its sample, this clonotype was seen many times. One end of the junction is discordant with germline, which a read error may explain. The CDR3 DNA follows: TGTGCCGGGAGGATGACAGGATCCGCCCTCGAGCAGTACTTC. This encodes CAGRMTGSALEQYF. The chain couples TRBV30 to TRBJ2-7; D tentatively reads TRBD1 or TRBD2 (6 bases each). Germline loops: CDR1 GTSNPN, CDR2 SVGIG (reference sequence). The CDR3 extends over 14 amino acids. The entire variable domain, with the rest obtained from reference TRBV30 and TRBJ2-7, is as follows: SQTIHQWPATLVQPVGSPLSLECTVEGTSNPNLYWYRQAAGRGLQLLFYSVGIGQISSEVPQNLSASRPQDRQFILSSKKLLLSDSGFYLCAGRMTGSALEQYFGPGTRLTVT.

This clonotype was picked up many times. The gene calls are TRBV4-3 and TRBJ1-2; D is undetermined. Trimming removed 1 base from V and 0 bases from J, with 6 bases in between. Per germline, CDR1 LGHNA and CDR2 YSLEER. This CDR3 is built from 14 residues. CDR3: CASSQVQSNYGYTF. The DNA of the CDR3 is TGCGCCAGCAGCCAAGTCCAGTCTAACTATGGCTACACCTTC.

On this clonotype: This sequence may be a read error, since a much larger clone differs from it by one base. CDR3 in DNA: TGCGACAGCAGCCAATCTAGGGGGGTTTTTCAGCCCCAGCATTTT. It is translated as CDSSQSRGVFQPQHF. The rearrangement uses TRBV4-3 and TRBJ1-5; a possible D gene is TRBD1 (6 bases). This CDR3 spans 15 amino acids. Germline loops: CDR1 LGHNA, CDR2 YSLEER.

This clonotype has at least ten counts. The junction differs from germline at one of its ends, possibly a read error. The J gene is TRBJ2-1, the V gene TRBV10-2, with D possibly called TRBD1 or TRBD2 (7 bases each). CDR1 and CDR2 (germline): WSHSY, SAAADI. The length of the CDR3 is 13 residues. CDR3 bases: TGCGCCAGCGGTGACAGGGCTAGCGGTGAGCAGTTCTTC. This translates into CASGDRASGEQFF.

For this clonotype: The final CDR3 position lacks the conserved phenylalanine or tryptophan, pointing to a likely read error. This chain links TRBV5-1 with TRBJ2-3; D is ambiguous. The ends were cut back, 0 bases at V and 0 bases at J, with 11 bases in the middle. Germline-derived CDR1 and CDR2 are SGHRS and YFSETQ. The CDR3 covers 16 residues. CDR3 coding DNA: TGCGCCAGCAGCTTGGAGCCGCAGGCTAGCACAGATACGCAGTATCTT. This codes for CASSLEPQASTDTQYL.

Many counts were recorded for this clonotype. This sequence joins TRBV6-5 and TRBJ1-1, with D perhaps matching TRBD1 (6 bases). The CDR3 totals 16 residues. The germline gives CDR1 MNHEY, CDR2 SVGAGI. Trimming cost V 5 bases and J 1 base, with 17 bases left between them. The CDR3 region has the DNA TGTGCCAGCAGTCTTGTTTATCAGGGGTCGAACACTGAAGCTTTCTTT. Protein product: CASSLVYQGSNTEAFF.

In this sample, this clonotype turned up a few times. The V gene is TRBV19, the J gene TRBJ2-3, with D uncertain. CDR3 length: 13 residues. Trimming cost V 7 bases and J 4 bases, with 12 bases left between them. Per germline, CDR1 LNHDA and CDR2 SQIVND (reference sequence). CDR3 in amino acids: CASKRALSDTQYF. The CDR3 region has the DNA TGTGCCAGTAAAAGAGCGTTATCAGATACGCAGTATTTT. Combining the CDR3 with reference TRBV19 and TRBJ2-3 gives the whole variable domain DGGITQSPKYLFRKEGQNVTLSCEQNLNHDAMYWYRQDPGQGLRLIYYSQIVNDFQKGDIAEGYSVSREKKESFPLTVTSAQKNPTAFYLCASKRALSDTQYFGPGTRLTVL.

In regard to this clonotype: A much larger clone lies a single base off, so this may be a read error. The rearrangement links TRBV19 to TRBJ1-5; D gene uncertain. The CDR3 covers 14 residues. Germline V lookup: CDR1 LNHDA, CDR2 SQIVND (reference sequence). V was shortened by 3 bases and J by 10 bases, with 16 bases between the two germline ends. The CDR3 region is CASSIIGKAEPQHF. CDR3 sequence (DNA): TGTGCCAGTAGTATTATTGGAAAAGCTGAACCCCAGCATTTT.

This clonotype was counted at least ten times. V and J are TRBV12-3 or TRBV12-4 and TRBJ2-7; no clear D gene. The V end was cut by 6 bases, the J end by 3 bases, with 18 bases between. The CDR3 totals 15 residues. This CDR3 reads CASSQTTGKGYEQYF. The CDR3 nucleotides are TGTGCCAGCAGCCAAACCACGGGCAAGGGCTACGAGCAGTACTTC.

The sample holds many counts of this clonotype. The V call is TRBV4-3, the J call TRBJ2-7; D gene unclear. This CDR3 has 14 residues. Germline CDR1 and CDR2: LGHNA and YSLEER. V was cut by 0 bases and J by 0 bases, with 6 bases left in between. CDR3 bases: TGCGCCAGCAGCCAAGATCTAGGCTCCTACGAGCAGTACTTC. It encodes CASSQDLGSYEQYF.

The chain links TRBV28 to TRBJ2-7, with D possibly matching TRBD1 (6 bases). The germline gives CDR1 MDHEN, CDR2 SYDVKM. There are 14 residues in the CDR3. With 5 bases removed from V and 6 bases from J, the gap between germline ends came to 17 bases. The CDR3 DNA follows: TGTGCCAGCAGTATCCGGGACACGTCTGCCGAGCAGTACTTC. This codes for CASSIRDTSAEQYF. Based on the CDR3 plus reference TRBV28 and TRBJ2-7, the full variable domain is DVKVTQSSRYLVKRTGEKVFLECVQDMDHENMFWYRQDPGLGLRLIYFSYDVKMKEKGDIPEGYSVSREKKERFSLILESASTNQTSMYLCASSIRDTSAEQYFGPGTRLTVT.

The chain employs TRBV4-3 and TRBJ1-3; D is ambiguous. Trimming pared 1 base from V and 0 bases from J, leaving 16 bases between. The germline V gene has CDR1 LGHNA and CDR2 YSLEER. This CDR3 is 18 amino acids long. The CDR3 region has the DNA TGCGCCAGCAGCCAAGTTGAGAGCCCCAGGATCTCTGGAAACACCATATATTTT. Translation: CASSQVESPRISGNTIYF.